This entry features one TCR beta chain sequence. No antigen is known for it. Base quality data are lacking; no much larger clone is found one base away. Spanning cysteine to phenylalanine, the CDR3 consists of 17 amino acids. The only DNA kept is the CDR3, 51 bases in frame from the first base. Samples from volunteer blood donors who had recovered from COVID-19 were contributed by a second Seattle source. Each collaborating institution followed its own protocols to collect whole blood in K2EDTA tubes. Collaborator samples were shipped for TCRbeta analysis as frozen whole blood, isolated PBMCs, or DNA extracted from either sample type. These data originate in a study of blood T cell repertoires in COVID-19 (dated by TCRdb to between 2020 and 2021). Turning to the overall study: Samples from collaborators originated in the United States, Italy and Spain and spanned both the acute and convalescent phases of COVID-19. The material from the prospective study consisted of cDNA or gDNA derived from T cells, B-cell-depleted T cells, or PBMCs. The dataset comprised deeply sampled blood TCRbeta repertoires from subjects exposed to, actively infected with, or recovered from COVID-19. A freely available public database, intended as a resource for researchers studying the immune response to SARS-CoV-2, is where the repertoires were released. The samples were drawn from the first 160 participants of the ongoing ImmuneRACE study and from under 1,500 subjects provided by 6 global collaborators. Sample metadata almost always included a de-identified subject ID, COVID-19 status, age in years and sex. Where available, HLA class I and class II types were obtained from metadata supplied by the sample provider rather than from assay-based typing.

General findings and caveats noted by the study authors: The quantity of clinical and demographic metadata differed by source and by participant and was supplied without curation.

TCRbeta CDR3 regions were amplified from genomic DNA by means of the immunoSEQ Assay, a bias-controlled multiplex PCR. On the authors' methods: Within the assay, amplification of reference gene primers was used to estimate how many nucleated cells each sample contained. To quantify the absolute abundance of each unique TCRbeta CDR3 rearrangement, sequence reads were collapsed and filtered. For each sample, productive Simpson clonality was calculated as the square root of Simpson's diversity index across productive rearrangements. This is the immuneACCESS table as TCRdb keeps it, with only in-frame sequences that have V and J called. A part of the clones is gone; compared with another copy, unresolved V genes explain less than half, and the rest is unexplained. V, J and clone size were drawn from that table, and D and trimming were deduced from the DNA. A total of 140,000 or so clones appear in this sample, under 90% of them only once. Approximately 3.6% of the sample is held by the ten biggest clonotypes.

Recombination joined TRBV21-1 with TRBJ1-5. TRBV21-1 is a pseudogene segment. This clonotype was obtained from a man aged 65-85 years who had recovered from COVID-19. Sequenced input: peripheral blood. The DNA reads as follows: TGTGCCAGCAGCAATAGAGGTTCGGGAGCCCCTCTGCAGCCCCAGCATTTT. It translates as CASSNRGSGAPLQPQHF.